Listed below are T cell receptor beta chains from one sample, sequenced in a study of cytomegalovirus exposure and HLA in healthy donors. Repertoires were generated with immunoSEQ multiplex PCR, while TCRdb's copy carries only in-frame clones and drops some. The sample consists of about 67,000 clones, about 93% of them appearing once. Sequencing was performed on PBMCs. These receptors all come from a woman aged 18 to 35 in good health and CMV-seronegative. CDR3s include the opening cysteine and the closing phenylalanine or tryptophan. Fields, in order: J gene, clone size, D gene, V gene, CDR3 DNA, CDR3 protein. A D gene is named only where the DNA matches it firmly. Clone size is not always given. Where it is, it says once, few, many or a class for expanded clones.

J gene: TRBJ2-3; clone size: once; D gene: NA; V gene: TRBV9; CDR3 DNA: TGTGCCAGCAGCGCGAAGCGGGCAGATACGCAGTATTTT; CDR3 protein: CASSAKRADTQYF
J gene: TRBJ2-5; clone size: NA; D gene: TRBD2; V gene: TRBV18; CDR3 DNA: TGTGCCAGCTCACCCCACGCGGGGGGGGGAGAGACCCAGTACTTC; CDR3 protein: CASSPHAGGGETQYF
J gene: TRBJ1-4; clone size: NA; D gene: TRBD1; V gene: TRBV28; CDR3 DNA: TGTGCCAGCACCGGACAGGGCGTTAATGAAAAACTGTTTTTT; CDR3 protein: CASTGQGVNEKLFF
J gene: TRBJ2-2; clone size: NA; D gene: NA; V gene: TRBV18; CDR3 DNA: TGTGCCAGCTCACCAGGGGGGACCCAAACCGGGGAGCTGTTTTTT; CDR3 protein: CASSPGGTQTGELFF
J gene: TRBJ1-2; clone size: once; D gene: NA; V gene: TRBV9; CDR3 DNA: TGTGCCAGCAGCGCGAGGCTCTCGACAGGAAACTATGGCTACACCTTC; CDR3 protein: CASSARLSTGNYGYTF
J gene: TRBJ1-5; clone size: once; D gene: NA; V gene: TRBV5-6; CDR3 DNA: TGTGCCAGCAGCTTTAGTACTGATCAGCCCCAGCATTTT; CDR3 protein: CASSFSTDQPQHF
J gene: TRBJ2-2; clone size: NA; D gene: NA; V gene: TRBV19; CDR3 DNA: TGTGCCACCATGAACCCCAGGACAGCTCCGAACACCGGGGAGCTGTTTTTT; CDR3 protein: CATMNPRTAPNTGELFF
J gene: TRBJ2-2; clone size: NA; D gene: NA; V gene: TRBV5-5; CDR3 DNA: TGTGCCAGCAGCTTGGCCATTGGGGAGCTGTTTTTT; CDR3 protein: CASSLAIGELFF
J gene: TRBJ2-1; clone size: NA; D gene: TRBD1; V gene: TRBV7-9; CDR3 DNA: TGTGCCAGCAACCTACTGGGACAGGGAGGTGACAATGAGCAGTTCTTC; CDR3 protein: CASNLLGQGGDNEQFF
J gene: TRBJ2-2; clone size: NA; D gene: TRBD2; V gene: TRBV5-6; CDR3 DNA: TGTGCCAGCAGTTTGGGTGGGGGGGCCGGGGAGCTGTTTTTT; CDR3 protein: CASSLGGGAGELFF
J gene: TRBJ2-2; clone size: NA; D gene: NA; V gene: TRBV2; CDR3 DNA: TGTGCCAGCAGACCAGGATCCGGGGAGCTGTTTTTT; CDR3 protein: CASRPGSGELFF
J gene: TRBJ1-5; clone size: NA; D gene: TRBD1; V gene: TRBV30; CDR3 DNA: TGTGCCTCCACCGGGACAGGGGGGTTTCAGCCCCAGCATTTT; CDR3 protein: CASTGTGGFQPQHF
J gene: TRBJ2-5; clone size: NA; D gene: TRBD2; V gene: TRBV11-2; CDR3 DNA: TGTGCCAGCAGCTTAGTACCTAGCGGGGGTGAGACCCAGTACTTC; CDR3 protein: CASSLVPSGGETQYF
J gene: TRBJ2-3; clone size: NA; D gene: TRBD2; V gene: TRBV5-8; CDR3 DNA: TGTGCCAGCAGACAACAGCGGGGGGGCCTTACGACGCAGTATTTT; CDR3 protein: CASRQQRGGLTTQYF
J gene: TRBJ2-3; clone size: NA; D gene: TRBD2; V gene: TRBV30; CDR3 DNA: TGTGCCTGGAGTTCCGGGGGAGGGAGCACAGATACGCAGTATTTT; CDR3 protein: CAWSSGGGSTDTQYF
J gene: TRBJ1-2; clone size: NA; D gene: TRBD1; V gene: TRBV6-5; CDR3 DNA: TGTGCCAGCACCCGCCGGGACAGCTATGGCTACACCTTC; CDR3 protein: CASTRRDSYGYTF
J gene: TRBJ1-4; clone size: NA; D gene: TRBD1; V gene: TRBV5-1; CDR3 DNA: TGCGCCAGCAGCTCAGGACAGGGGGAGTATGAAAAACTGTTTTTT; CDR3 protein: CASSSGQGEYEKLFF
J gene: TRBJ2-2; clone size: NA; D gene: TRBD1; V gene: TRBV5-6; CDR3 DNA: TGTGCCAGCAGCTTGTGGGGACAGGTCACCGGGGAGCTGTTTTTT; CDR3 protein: CASSLWGQVTGELFF
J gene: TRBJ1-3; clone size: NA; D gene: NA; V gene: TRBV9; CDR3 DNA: TGTGCCAGCAGCCTAAACTCTGGAAACACCATATATTTT; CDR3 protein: CASSLNSGNTIYF
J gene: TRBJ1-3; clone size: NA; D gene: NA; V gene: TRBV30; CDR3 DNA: TGTGCCTGGAAGGTGAGGACAGCAGCCTCTGGAAACACCATATATTTT; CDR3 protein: CAWKVRTAASGNTIYF
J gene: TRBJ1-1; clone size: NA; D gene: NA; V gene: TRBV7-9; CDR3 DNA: TGTGCCAGCAGCTTCGCGGGGGGACTCATGAACACTGAAGCTTTCTTT; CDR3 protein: CASSFAGGLMNTEAFF
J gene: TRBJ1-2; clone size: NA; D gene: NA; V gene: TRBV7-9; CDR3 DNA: TGTGCCAGCAGCTTAGGCGACTATGGCTACACCTTC; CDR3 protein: CASSLGDYGYTF
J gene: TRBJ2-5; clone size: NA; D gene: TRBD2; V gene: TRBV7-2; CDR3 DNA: TGTGCCAGCAGCTTAGTTTCCGGGAGGGAGAAAGAGACCCAGTACTTC; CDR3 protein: CASSLVSGREKETQYF
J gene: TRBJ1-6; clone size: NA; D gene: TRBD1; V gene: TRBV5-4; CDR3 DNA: TGTGCCAGCAGCGCAATGACAGGGGAACGCTCACCCCTCCACTTT; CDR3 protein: CASSAMTGERSPLHF
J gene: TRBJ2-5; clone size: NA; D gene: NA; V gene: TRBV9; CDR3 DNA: TGTGCCAGCAGCGTAGCCGACACCCAAGAGACCCAGTACTTC; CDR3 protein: CASSVADTQETQYF
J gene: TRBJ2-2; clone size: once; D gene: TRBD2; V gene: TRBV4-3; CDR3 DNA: TGCGCCAGCAGCCAAGCCCTAGCGGGGGGCCGTTACACCGGGGAGCTGTTTTTT; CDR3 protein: CASSQALAGGRYTGELFF
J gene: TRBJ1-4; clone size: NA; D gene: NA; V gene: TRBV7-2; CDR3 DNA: TGTGCCAGCAGCTCGGGGAATAATGAAAAACTGTTTTTT; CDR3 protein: CASSSGNNEKLFF
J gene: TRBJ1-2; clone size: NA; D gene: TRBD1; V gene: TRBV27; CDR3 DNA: TGTGCCAGCAGTACGACAGGGTCCAACTATGGCTACACCTTC; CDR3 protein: CASSTTGSNYGYTF
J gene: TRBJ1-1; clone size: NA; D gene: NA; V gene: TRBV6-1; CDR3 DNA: TGTGCCAGCAGTGTTTCGAGTATTGCCACTGAAGCTTTCTTT; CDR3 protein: CASSVSSIATEAFF
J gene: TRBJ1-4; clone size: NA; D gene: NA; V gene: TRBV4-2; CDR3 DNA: TGTGCCAGCAGCCAAGGGCTCGTGACAACGACCGAAAAACTGTTTTTT; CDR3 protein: CASSQGLVTTTEKLFF
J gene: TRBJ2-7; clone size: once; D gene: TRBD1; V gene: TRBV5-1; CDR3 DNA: TGCGCCAGCAGCTTGGCCGTAGGACAGGGGGCTGGGTACGAGCAGTACTTC; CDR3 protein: CASSLAVGQGAGYEQYF
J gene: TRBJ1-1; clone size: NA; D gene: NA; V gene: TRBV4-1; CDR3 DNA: TGCGCCAGCAGCCAGTCCGGGACTGAAGCTTTCTTT; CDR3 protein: CASSQSGTEAFF
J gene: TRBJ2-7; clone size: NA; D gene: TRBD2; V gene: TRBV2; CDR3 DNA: TGTGCCAGCAGTGAATGGACTAGCGGACCCTACGAGCAGTACTTC; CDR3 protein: CASSEWTSGPYEQYF
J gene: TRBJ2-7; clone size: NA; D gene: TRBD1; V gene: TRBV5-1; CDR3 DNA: TGCGCCAGCAGCTTGGGGGCCAGGGGGCAGTCGTTCGAGCAGTACTTC; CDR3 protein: CASSLGARGQSFEQYF
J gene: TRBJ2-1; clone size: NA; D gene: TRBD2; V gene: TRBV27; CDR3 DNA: TGTGCCAGCAGTCGTAGCGGGGGCCCTCTCAATGAGCAGTTCTTC; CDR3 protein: CASSRSGGPLNEQFF
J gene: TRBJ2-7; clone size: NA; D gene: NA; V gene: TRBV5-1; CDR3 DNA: TGCGCCAGCAGCTTGACCACGGTGAGCTCCTACGAGCAGTACTTC; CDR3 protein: CASSLTTVSSYEQYF
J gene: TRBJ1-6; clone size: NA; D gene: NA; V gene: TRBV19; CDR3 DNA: TGTGCCAGTAATATGACCGGGTACCATAATTCACCCCTCCACTTT; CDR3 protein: CASNMTGYHNSPLHF
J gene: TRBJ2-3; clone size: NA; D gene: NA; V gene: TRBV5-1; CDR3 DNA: TGCGCCAGCAGTCTAGGACAGCGCACAGATACGCAGTATTTT; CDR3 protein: CASSLGQRTDTQYF
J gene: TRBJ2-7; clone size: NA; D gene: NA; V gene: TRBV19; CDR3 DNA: TGTGCCAGTAGTATATGGGGCAGTAAGTACGAGCAGTACTTC; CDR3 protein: CASSIWGSKYEQYF
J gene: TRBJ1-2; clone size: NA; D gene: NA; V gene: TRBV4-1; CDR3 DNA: TGCGCCAGCAGCCCGGGACACCAGACTAACTATGGCTACACCTTC; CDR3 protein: CASSPGHQTNYGYTF
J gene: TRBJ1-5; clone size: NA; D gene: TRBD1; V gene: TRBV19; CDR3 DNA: TGTGCCAGTAGTATGATCGGACAGGGGACTTATAGCAATCAGCCCCAGCATTTT; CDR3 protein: CASSMIGQGTYSNQPQHF
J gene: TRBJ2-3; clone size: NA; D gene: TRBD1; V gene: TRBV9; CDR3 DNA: TGTGCCAGCAGCGTCTTTACCCGGGACAGGGGTGCGGATACGCAGTATTTT; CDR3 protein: CASSVFTRDRGADTQYF
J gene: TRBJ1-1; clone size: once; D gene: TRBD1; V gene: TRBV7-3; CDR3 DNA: TGTGCCAGCAGCTCGACAGGGCGGAACACTGAAGCTTTCTTT; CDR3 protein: CASSSTGRNTEAFF
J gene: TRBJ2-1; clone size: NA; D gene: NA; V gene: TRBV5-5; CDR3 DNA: TGTGCCAGCAGCTTGGGGCGGGGGCCCCTGGATGAGCAGTTCTTC; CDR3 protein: CASSLGRGPLDEQFF
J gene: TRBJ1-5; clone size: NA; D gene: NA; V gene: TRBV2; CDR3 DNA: TGTGCCAGCAGGGACAGAGATCCCAATCAGCCCCAGCATTTT; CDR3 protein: CASRDRDPNQPQHF
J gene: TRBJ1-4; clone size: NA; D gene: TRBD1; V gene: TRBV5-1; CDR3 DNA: TGCGCCAGCAGCCCCCGACAGGGAAGGGTTGAAAAACTGTTTTTT; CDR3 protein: CASSPRQGRVEKLFF
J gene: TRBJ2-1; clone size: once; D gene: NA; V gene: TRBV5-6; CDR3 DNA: TGTGCCAGCAGCTTGGGAGGTTCGGGTGAGCAGTTCTTC; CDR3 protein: CASSLGGSGEQFF
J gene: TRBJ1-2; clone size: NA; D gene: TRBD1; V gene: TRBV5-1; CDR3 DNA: TGCGCCAGCAGCTCCAACCTCGGACAGGGCGCTGATTCTAACTATGGCTACACCTTC; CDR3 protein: CASSSNLGQGADSNYGYTF
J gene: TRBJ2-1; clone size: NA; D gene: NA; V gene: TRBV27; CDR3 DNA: TGTGCCAGCAGCCCCTGGTCCGGGGGTGAGCAGTTCTTC; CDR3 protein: CASSPWSGGEQFF
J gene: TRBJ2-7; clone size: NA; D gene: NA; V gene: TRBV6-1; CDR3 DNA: TGTGCCAGCAGTGATAGGGGACTCTCCTACGAGCAGTACTTC; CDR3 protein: CASSDRGLSYEQYF
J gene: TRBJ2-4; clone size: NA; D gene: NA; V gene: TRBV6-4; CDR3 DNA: TGTGCCAGCAGTGACCGGGCGCGGCGGGGCCCTTTAGCCAAAAACATTCAGTACTTC; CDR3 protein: CASSDRARRGPLAKNIQYF